Below are 8 T cell receptor beta chains sequenced from a single sample in a study of T cell responses to AZD1222 COVID-19 vaccine. Data came from immunoSEQ multiplex PCR; TCRdb stores just in-frame clones and leaves some out. The data contain about 140,000 clones, roughly 93% of them singletons. The sample in question was peripheral blood, obtained 28 days after the second AZD1222 dose. These receptors were taken from an adult who received the AZD1222 COVID-19 vaccine.

Concerning this clone itself: At one of its ends the junction is not consistent with the germline gene, which may arise from a read error. This chain connects TRBV19 to TRBJ1-1; D not resolved. There are 11 residues in the CDR3. In germline, CDR1 is LNHDA, CDR2 SQIVND (reference sequence). The CDR3 DNA is TGTGCCAGTGGCGGACGGCGTAGAATTGATTTT. Translation gives CASGGRRRIDF.

J is TRBJ2-7 and V is TRBV19; maybe TRBD1 (6 bases). Germline CDR1 reads LNHDA; CDR2 reads SQIVND (reference sequence). V lost 4 bases to trimming and J lost 5 bases, with 15 bases between them. The CDR3 is 14 amino acids. The CDR3 loop is CASSRARGANEQYF. CDR3 sequence (DNA): TGTGCCAGTAGTAGGGCCAGGGGCGCGAACGAGCAGTACTTC.

The chain links TRBV9 to TRBJ2-1, with 9 bases that match TRBD1. Unmatched junction bases numbered 20, after V lost 3 bases and J lost 4 bases. Germline lookup yields CDR1 SGDLS and CDR2 YYNGEE. The CDR3 has 20 residues. The CDR3 protein is CASSGGGTGSSSPEYNEQFF. CDR3 DNA: TGTGCCAGCAGCGGGGGAGGGACAGGGAGTTCTTCCCCGGAGTACAATGAGCAGTTCTTC.

This clone was observed a single time. V usage is TRBV5-1 and J usage is TRBJ2-5, with 12 bases matching TRBD2. The germline gives CDR1 SGHRS, CDR2 YFSETQ. The V and J ends lost 3 bases and 5 bases, in that order; junction bases with no gene match: 14. The CDR3 sequence is 18 residues long. Written as DNA, the CDR3 is TGCGCCAGCAGCTCTGGTGCTAGCGGGGGGGCATCCCTCGAGACCCAGTACTTC. This encodes CASSSGASGGASLETQYF.

The rearrangement links TRBV30 to TRBJ2-3, with D perhaps TRBD2 (5 bases). The germline V gene encodes CDR1 GTSNPN and CDR2 SVGIG (reference sequence). CDR3 length equals 16 residues. Trimming removed 5 bases at V and 0 bases at J, with 18 bases between. This CDR3 is CAWGLFKTGSTDTQYF. The DNA for the CDR3 is TGTGCCTGGGGACTTTTCAAAACGGGGAGCACAGATACGCAGTATTTT.

The chain uses TRBV29-1 and TRBJ2-5; the D call may be TRBD1 or TRBD2 (5 bases each). V lost 4 bases, J lost 5 bases, and 17 bases lay in between. CDR1 is SQVTM, CDR2 ANQGSEA, per germline. The CDR3 is made up of 14 amino acids. In nucleotides, the CDR3 is TGCAGCGTTGTGGGAGCAGGGCTGGGGGAGACCCAGTACTTC. This codes for CSVVGAGLGETQYF.

J is TRBJ1-5 and V is TRBV19; weak D call: TRBD1 (5 bases). There are 15 residues in the CDR3. Looked up from germline, CDR1 is LNHDA and CDR2 is SQIVND (reference sequence). V was clipped by 6 bases and J by 0 bases, with 12 bases between them. CDR3 sequence reads: CASRSGHLSNQPQHF. The DNA of the CDR3 is TGTGCCAGTAGATCTGGACATCTTAGCAATCAGCCCCAGCATTTT.

This chain connects TRBV12-5 to TRBJ2-7, with D perhaps TRBD1 or TRBD2 (6 bases each). In germline, CDR1 is LGHNT, CDR2 FRNRAP. The ends were cut back, 2 bases at V and 9 bases at J, with 17 bases in the middle. This CDR3 has 14 amino acids. CDR3 region: CASGLWEGPGAQYF. CDR3 in DNA: TGTGCTAGTGGTTTGTGGGAAGGACCGGGGGCGCAGTACTTC.